These 6 T cell receptor beta chains came from one sample sequenced in a study of shared clonotypes between healthy human individuals. Using immunoSEQ multiplex PCR, the repertoire was profiled, and TCRdb retains in-frame clones only, with some absent. The sample holds about 1 million clones; approximately 72% are singletons and the top ten take approximately 1.5%. The sample comprised memory CD4+ T cells sorted from blood. The subset here: CD45RA-negative fraction. Receptors were obtained from a young man in good health.

The chain employs TRBV18 and TRBJ2-7; TRBD2 matches at 13 bases. Germline CDR1 is KGHSH and CDR2 is LQKENI. Trimming cost V 5 bases and J 1 base; bases outside gene matches: 14. The CDR3 sequence is 19 residues long. This CDR3 is CASSGAGLAGDPLSYEQYF. In DNA, the CDR3 is TGTGCCAGCTCAGGCGCTGGACTAGCGGGAGACCCTCTATCCTACGAGCAGTACTTC.

The gene calls are TRBV6-6 and TRBJ2-5; D call uncertain. The end of the DNA fits TRBJ2-7 better, so the J call may be wrong. Germline V gene lookup returns CDR1 MNHNY and CDR2 SVGAGI (reference sequence). There are 13 residues in the CDR3. The CDR3 coding sequence is TGTGCCAGCAGTCACACCTTGGGCTACGAGCAGTACTTC. Amino acid sequence: CASSHTLGYEQYF.

This chain connects TRBV5-6 to TRBJ2-7; 9 nucleotides line up with TRBD1. The CDR3 contains 16 residues. Germline CDR1 is SGHDT and CDR2 is YYEEEE. Trimming took 3 bases from V and 4 from J; bases not matched to a gene: 11. CDR3 nucleotides: TGTGCCAGCAGCTGGGGGCCCGGGACAGGGATATACGAGCAGTACTTC. Translating it yields CASSWGPGTGIYEQYF.

CDR3 in amino acids: CASSLAYGSGANVLTF. In DNA form, the CDR3 reads TGTGCCAGCAGCTTAGCGTACGGGTCTGGGGCCAACGTCCTGACTTTC. This chain connects TRBV7-2 to TRBJ2-6; D remains unclear. Germline CDR1 is SGHTA and CDR2 is FQGNSA. The V gene lost 0 bases and the J gene lost 1 base, with 7 bases spanning the gap. The CDR3 spans 16 residues.

This clone was seen a few times. This chain uses TRBV6-5 with TRBJ1-2, with 7 bases lining up with TRBD1. The V gene end was trimmed by 6 bases and the J gene end by 4 bases; junction bases not matched to a gene: 5. The germline CDR1 and CDR2 sequences are MNHEY and SVGAGI. The CDR3 loop spans 13 amino acids. CDR3 amino acids: CASSPRDSYGYTF. For the CDR3, the DNA is TGTGCCAGCAGCCCTCGGGACAGCTATGGCTACACCTTC.

There are a few counts of this clone. This chain joins TRBV18 and TRBJ1-5, with 11 bases identical to TRBD1. The length of the CDR3 is 16 residues. Germline CDR1 KGHSH, CDR2 LQKENI. V gave up 6 bases and J gave up 3 bases; unmatched junction bases: 7. DNA for the CDR3: TGTGCCAGCTCGCGGACAGGGGGCTCGTTCAATCAGCCCCAGCATTTT. The encoded protein is CASSRTGGSFNQPQHF.